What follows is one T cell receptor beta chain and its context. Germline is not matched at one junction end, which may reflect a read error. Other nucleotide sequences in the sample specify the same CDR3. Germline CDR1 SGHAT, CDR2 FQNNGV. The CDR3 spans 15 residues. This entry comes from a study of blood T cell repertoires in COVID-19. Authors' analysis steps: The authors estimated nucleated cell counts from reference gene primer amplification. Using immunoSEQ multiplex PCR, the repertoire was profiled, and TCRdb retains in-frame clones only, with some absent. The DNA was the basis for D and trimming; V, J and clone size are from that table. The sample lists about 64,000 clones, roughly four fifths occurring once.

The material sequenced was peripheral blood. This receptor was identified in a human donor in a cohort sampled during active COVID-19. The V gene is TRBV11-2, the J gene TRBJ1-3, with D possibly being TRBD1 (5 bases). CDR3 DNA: TGTGCCAGTAGCTTAGGCAGGGTAGCTGGAAACACCATATATTTT. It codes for CASSLGRVAGNTIYF.